The clone carrying this TCR beta chain was picked up a small number of times. Every donor gave about 9 milliliters of peripheral blood. Isolated per sample were at least 6.5 million PBMCs. Total RNA was extracted at no less than 6 micrograms per sample. The data were taken from a study of blood T cells in healthy people across ages. The second PCR ran roughly 6 to 12 cycles with a sample-barcoded 5' primer and J-beta primers. Every cDNA molecule carried a tag from a template-switch adaptor bearing 12 random nucleotides. TCRdb recomputed calls from the 5' RACE reads with MiXCR, one row per CDR3 protein. The data contain fewer than 2 million distinct CDR3 sequences, approximately 40% of them singletons. The CDR3 spans 16 residues. The ends lost 5 bases at V and 2 bases at J; junction bases unmatched: 9.

The TCR comes from a human donor in good health. The sample comprised blood. The chain uses TRBV12-3 or TRBV12-4 and TRBJ2-4, with 7 bases matching TRBD1. CDR3 sequence: CASSLTDRATKNIQYF. CDR3 bases: TGTGCCAGCAGTCTGACTGACAGGGCAACCAAAAACATTCAGTACTTC.